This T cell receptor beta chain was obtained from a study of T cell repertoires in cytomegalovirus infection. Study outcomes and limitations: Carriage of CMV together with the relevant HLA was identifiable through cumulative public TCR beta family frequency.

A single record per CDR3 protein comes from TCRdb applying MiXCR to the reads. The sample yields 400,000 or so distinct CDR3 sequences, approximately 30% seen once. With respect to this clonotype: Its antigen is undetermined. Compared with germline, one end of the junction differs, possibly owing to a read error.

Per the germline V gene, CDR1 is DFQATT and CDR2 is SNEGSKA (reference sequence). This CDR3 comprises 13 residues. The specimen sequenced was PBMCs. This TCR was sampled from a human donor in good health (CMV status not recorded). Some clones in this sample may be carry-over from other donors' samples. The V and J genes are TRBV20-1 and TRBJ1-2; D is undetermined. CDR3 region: CSARTGPNYGYAF. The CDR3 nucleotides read TGCAGTGCTAGAACCGGGCCTAACTATGGCTACGCCTTC.